This passage covers 16 T cell receptor beta chains from one sample sequenced in a study of cytomegalovirus exposure and HLA in healthy donors. With 60 Vbeta and 13 Jbeta primers, the PCR was carried out. TCRdb's table, derived via immunoSEQ multiplex PCR, lists solely in-frame clones and lacks some. Of 60,000 to 90,000 clones detected, less than 85% appear once; the ten largest clones hold roughly 9.7%. Sequencing was performed on PBMCs. Receptor source: a woman in her forties or fifties in good health and CMV-seropositive.

The J gene is TRBJ1-1, the V gene TRBV30; TRBD1 agrees at 9 bases. Losses at the gene ends were 2 bases for V and 7 bases for J; bases not matched to a gene: 2. The length of the CDR3 is 12 residues. CDR1 and CDR2 from the germline V gene are GTSNPN and SVGIG (reference sequence). DNA of the CDR3: TGTGCCTGGAGTAGACAGGGGGGTGAAGCTTTCTTT. It yields the protein CAWSRQGGEAFF.

This clone appeared a single time. This rearrangement joins TRBV29-1 to TRBJ2-4; 7 bases are shared with TRBD2. Germline V CDR1 and CDR2: SQVTM, ANQGSEA. This CDR3 contains 16 residues. V lost 3 bases and J lost 1; bases outside the gene matches: 9. The CDR3 reads CSVEASGLDAKNIQYF. CDR3 DNA: TGCAGCGTTGAGGCGTCCGGACTAGACGCCAAAAACATTCAGTACTTC. The complete variable domain, with remaining parts taken from reference TRBV29-1 and TRBJ2-4, reads SAVISQKPSRDICQRGTSLTIQCQVDSQVTMMFWYRQQPGQSLTLIATANQGSEATYESGFVIDKFPISRPNLTFSTLTVSNMSPEDSSIYLCSVEASGLDAKNIQYFGAGTRLSVL.

By proportion, this clone is medium-sized. J is TRBJ2-7 and V is TRBV28; 7 bases align to TRBD1. Germline V gene data show CDR1 as MDHEN and CDR2 as SYDVKM. The CDR3 runs to 13 residues. Trimming cost V 5 bases and J 4 bases; bases outside gene matches: 5. CDR3 DNA: TGTGCCAGCAGTCCCGGGACAGTATACGAGCAGTACTTC. Translation gives CASSPGTVYEQYF.

The gene calls are TRBV25-1 and TRBJ1-2, with D possibly being TRBD1 (5 bases). Germline V gives CDR1 MGHDK, CDR2 SYGVNS. Trimming cost V 1 base and J 4 bases, with 10 bases left between them. The CDR3 length is 14 residues. This CDR3 is CASSESFDSYGYTF. The CDR3 coding sequence is TGTGCCAGCAGTGAATCCTTTGACAGCTATGGCTACACCTTC.

The chain is built from TRBV10-2 and TRBJ1-2, with a possible D match to TRBD1 (5 bases). Trimming removed 3 bases at V and 6 bases at J, with 17 bases between. From germline, CDR1 is WSHSY and CDR2 SAAADI. This CDR3 region has 15 residues. The CDR3 region has the DNA TGCGCCAGCAGTGATAGATGGGGCAGTTCGGATGGCTACACCTTC. This sequence encodes CASSDRWGSSDGYTF.

This chain uses TRBV14 with TRBJ2-1; 12 bases line up with TRBD2. J was trimmed by 3 bases and V by 6 bases; bases with no gene match: 6. This CDR3 is 16 amino acids long. The germline gives CDR1 SGHDN, CDR2 FVKESK. The CDR3 nucleotides read TGTGCCAGCAGACCTACTAGCGGGAGGAACTACAATGAGCAGTTCTTC. This encodes CASRPTSGRNYNEQFF.

The rearrangement links TRBV5-1 to TRBJ2-5, with TRBD2 matching 9 bases. This CDR3 spans 15 amino acids. Germline V gene data show CDR1 as SGHRS and CDR2 as YFSETQ. Unmatched junction bases numbered 5, after V lost 1 base and J lost 4 bases. CDR3 nucleotide sequence: TGCGCCAGCAGCTTGAGCCTAGCGGGATCAGAGACCCAGTACTTC. This sequence encodes CASSLSLAGSETQYF.

The chain is built from TRBV19 and TRBJ1-2; tentatively, D is TRBD1 (5 bases). The germline V and J ends were trimmed by 4 bases and 0 bases, with 12 bases remaining between them. Germline CDR1 is LNHDA and CDR2 is SQIVND (reference sequence). CDR3 size: 15 residues. As DNA, the CDR3 is TGTGCCAGTAGTAAGAATGGGGCCACTAACTATGGCTACACCTTC. Translated: CASSKNGATNYGYTF.

This chain links TRBV5-1 with TRBJ1-1; D ambiguous. CDR1 is SGHRS, CDR2 YFSETQ, per germline. Trimming cost V 8 bases and J 1 base, with 15 bases left between them. The length of the CDR3 is 14 residues. CDR3 bases: TGCGCCAGTCATGACCCAGGCAGGAACACTGAAGCTTTCTTT. Its translation: CASHDPGRNTEAFF.

The chain links TRBV7-8 to TRBJ2-2; 12 bases map to TRBD2. CDR3 length equals 17 residues. In germline, CDR1 is SGHVS, CDR2 FQNEAQ. V lost 1 base and J lost 7; bases outside the gene matches: 7. The CDR3 coding sequence is TGTGCCAGCAGCTTAGTGCTAGCGGGAGGGGGAAGCGGGGAGCTGTTTTTT. Translated: CASSLVLAGGGSGELFF.

The genes are TRBV27 and TRBJ2-7; TRBD1 agrees at 10 bases. The germline V gene encodes CDR1 MNHEY and CDR2 SMNVEV (reference sequence). The CDR3 is 15 residues long. V lost 0 bases and J lost 4; bases outside the gene matches: 3. Here the CDR3 reads CASSLSPGQGYEQYF. DNA of the CDR3: TGTGCCAGCAGTTTATCCCCGGGACAGGGGTACGAGCAGTACTTC.

In the case of this clone: Other DNA sequences of this sample code for an identical CDR3. This chain connects TRBV18 to TRBJ2-7, with TRBD2 as a possible D gene (6 bases). Germline CDR1 and CDR2: KGHSH and LQKENI. The CDR3 runs 13 residues. Deletions cut 1 base from V and 3 bases from J, with 7 bases between. The CDR3 loop reads CASSPRRDYEQYF. The CDR3 DNA follows: TGTGCCAGCTCACCACGGAGGGACTACGAGCAGTACTTC.

J is TRBJ2-2 and V is TRBV5-1; D not certain. The CDR3 consists of 16 residues. Germline CDR1 and CDR2: SGHRS and YFSETQ. V was clipped by 0 bases and J by 4 bases, with 13 bases between them. CDR3 amino acids: CASSLAGQMSTGELFF. The DNA of the CDR3 is TGCGCCAGCAGCTTGGCAGGTCAGATGAGCACCGGGGAGCTGTTTTTT.

The chain combines TRBV10-1 with TRBJ2-5; D is possibly TRBD2 (5 bases). V lost 3 bases to trimming and J lost 3 bases, with 11 bases between them. This CDR3 is built from 14 residues. Germline loops: CDR1 WNHNN, CDR2 SYGVQD (reference sequence). CDR3 sequence: CASSDPTSEETQYF. CDR3 nucleotides: TGCGCCAGCAGTGATCCCACTAGTGAAGAGACCCAGTACTTC.

The genes are TRBV7-8 and TRBJ1-6, with a weak D call TRBD1 (6 bases). Germline V gives CDR1 SGHVS, CDR2 FQNEAQ. With 5 bases removed from V and 8 bases from J, the gap between germline ends came to 22 bases. The length of the CDR3 is 17 residues. This CDR3 is CASSRYGIQGNDSPLHF. For the CDR3, the DNA is TGTGCCAGCAGCCGATATGGGATTCAGGGGAATGATTCACCCCTCCACTTT.

Regarding this clone: The junction shows a germline mismatch at one end, possibly a read error. The J gene is TRBJ2-7, the V gene TRBV7-7; TRBD2 agrees at 7 bases. CDR3 length equals 13 residues. Germline CDR1 reads SSHAT; CDR2 reads FNYEAQ (reference sequence). The CDR3 DNA reads TGTGCCAGCAGCCTAGCGGAGGGGTTCGAGCAGTACTTC. It codes for CASSLAEGFEQYF.